The clone carrying this TCR beta chain came up a few times. Antigen: not known. The record originates from a study of naive and memory T cell subsets. The beta constant-region primer was an equimolar mix of two oligonucleotides covering TRBC1 and TRBC2. Four rounds of PCR amplified the ligated cDNA using nested alpha and beta constant-region primers plus SP2. One entry per CDR3 protein, called by TCRdb with MiXCR from the UMI-ligation and nested PCR reads. The top ten clones hold around 0.13% of a sample with some 82,000 distinct CDR3 sequences, around 11% of them seen once. Findings and caveats of the study: A few larger clonotypes appeared in naive repertoires, especially CD8, possibly memory cells re-expressing CD45RA.

The germline V gene has CDR1 SGHRS and CDR2 YFSETQ. Trimming took off 0 bases at V and 3 bases at J, with 9 bases between the two ends. The length of the CDR3 is 15 residues. This sequence was found in a human donor in good health. V gene TRBV5-1 combines with J gene TRBJ1-4; tentative D call: TRBD1 (5 bases). The sequencing input was naive CD4+ T cells from blood. The CDR3 DNA sequence: TGCGCCAGCAGCTTGGAGGGGTTGGCTAATGAAAAACTGTTTTTT. Amino acids: CASSLEGLANEKLFF.